These T cell receptor beta chains were read from a single sample in a study of identical twins. TCRdb re-derived calls from the 5' RACE reads in MiXCR, one entry per CDR3 protein. The sample contains a few hundred thousand distinct CDR3 sequences, around 9.6% of which appear only once. These data also formed part of another study, on yellow fever vaccine responses in identical twins.

Sequenced material: PBMCs. Receptors originate from a woman aged 18-35 years in good health. The CDR3 runs from the conserved cysteine through the conserved F or W. The D gene is left open where the match is weak. Clone size, where shown, is once, few, many, or a class for clones that have expanded.

TRBV12-3/TRBV12-4	TRBJ2-5	14	few	TRBD1	TGTGCCAGCAGTGAGGGACAGATCCAAGAGACCCAGTACTTC	CASSEGQIQETQYF
TRBV7-9	TRBJ1-3	12	many	.	TGTGCCAGCAGCTTAGTCCGGAACACCATATATTTT	CASSLVRNTIYF
TRBV29-1	TRBJ2-3	16	many	.	TGCAGCGTTGAAATCGAAGGACCGCGGTTCCGGATAACGCAGTATTTT	CSVEIEGPRFRITQYF
TRBV6-1	TRBJ2-2	14	.	.	TGTGCCAGCAGTGAACAGCCCATGCCCGGGGAGCTGTTTTTT	CASSEQPMPGELFF
TRBV27	TRBJ2-2	14	many	.	TGTGCCAGCAGTCCGAAGAAGGACACCGGGGAGCTGTTTTTT	CASSPKKDTGELFF
TRBV21-1	TRBJ2-7	15	.	.	TGTGCCAACCGAAAGCAGGACGAGAGCTCCTACGAGCAGTACTTC	CANRKQDESSYEQYF
TRBV12-3/TRBV12-4	TRBJ1-4	15	many	.	TGTGCCAGCAGTTCCCGGTCTGGGGGCGGAGAAAAACTGTTTTTT	CASSSRSGGGEKLFF
TRBV11-2	TRBJ2-7	15	many	.	TGTGCCAGCAGCTTAGATGCTGGGCTTAGGTTCGAGCAGTACTTC	CASSLDAGLRFEQYF
TRBV11-1	TRBJ2-2	19	.	TRBD2	TGTGCCAGCAGCTCAAAACTAGCGGGACGTACCGCGAACACCGGGGAGCTGTTTTTT	CASSSKLAGRTANTGELFF
TRBV7-3	TRBJ2-1	16	few	TRBD2	TGTGCCAGCAGCTTAACCAGACCGGGACTAGCTAATGAGCAGTTCTTC	CASSLTRPGLANEQFF
TRBV29-1	TRBJ2-7	13	few	TRBD1	TGCAGCACCTGGACAGGGGGCTCCTACGAGCAGTACTTC	CSTWTGGSYEQYF
TRBV3-1	TRBJ2-7	17	many	.	TGTGCCAGCAGCCCAATCCGGGGGCTAGCAGGGATCCGCGAGCAGTACTTC	CASSPIRGLAGIREQYF
TRBV12-3/TRBV12-4	TRBJ2-1	16	many	TRBD2	TGTGCCAGCAGATCCCTAGCGGGGGGTAAATACAATGAGCAGTTCTTC	CASRSLAGGKYNEQFF
TRBV28	TRBJ1-2	14	few	.	TGTGCCAGCAGCACCCCGCTAGGGAACTATGGCTACACCTTC	CASSTPLGNYGYTF
TRBV10-3	TRBJ2-3	15	few	.	TGTGCCATCGAGAACAGGGAGATCCTCACAGATACGCAGTATTTT	CAIENREILTDTQYF
TRBV3-1	TRBJ2-3	15	.	TRBD2	TGTGCCTGCTCCCCTGGACTAGCGGGGGGAGATACGCAGTATTTT	CACSPGLAGGDTQYF
TRBV7-9	TRBJ2-7	13	many	TRBD1	TGTGCCAGCACCCTCCCAGGGGGCTACGAGCAGTACTTC	CASTLPGGYEQYF
TRBV25-1	TRBJ2-2	12	.	.	TGTGCCAGCAGTCAAGGTGCAGTAGAGCTGTTTTTT	CASSQGAVELFF
TRBV20-1	TRBJ2-3	17	few	TRBD2	TGCAGTGCCCTAATCGTGACTAGCGGGAGGGCCGGAGATACGCAGTATTTT	CSALIVTSGRAGDTQYF
TRBV10-3	TRBJ1-4	15	many	TRBD1	TGTGCCATCAGTCCAGGGACAGCCCTTAATGAAAAACTGTTTTTT	CAISPGTALNEKLFF
TRBV5-1	TRBJ1-6	15	few	TRBD1	TGCGCCAGCAGCGACGGACAGGCCTATAATTCACCCCTCCACTTT	CASSDGQAYNSPLHF
TRBV20-1	TRBJ2-1	16	few	.	TGCAGTGCTAGAGATCTAGGGGGGCCCTCCTACAATGAGCAGTTCTTC	CSARDLGGPSYNEQFF
TRBV2	TRBJ1-4	13	few	.	TGTGCCAGCAGTGTGGGGCTTAATGAAAAACTGTTTTTT	CASSVGLNEKLFF
TRBV28	TRBJ2-7	17	.	TRBD1	TGTGCCAGCAGCCCAACGAGGGGGCAGGCCCGATCCTACGAGCAGTACTTC	CASSPTRGQARSYEQYF
TRBV12-3/TRBV12-4	TRBJ2-2	16	few	TRBD2	TGTGCCAGCAGTTTAACGCTAGCGGGAGTGAACGGGGAGCTGTTTTTT	CASSLTLAGVNGELFF
TRBV7-6	TRBJ2-2	16	few	TRBD2	TGTGCCAGCAGCTTACTAGCGGTAACGGGGACCGGGGAGCTGTTTTTT	CASSLLAVTGTGELFF
TRBV5-4	TRBJ2-7	13	.	.	TGTGCCAGCAGCTTTGGTCTGTTCTACGAGCAGTACTTC	CASSFGLFYEQYF
TRBV19	TRBJ2-1	17	.	TRBD1	TGTGCCAGTACAAAACCCGGCGGGACAGGGTTTGGTAATGAGCAGTTCTTC	CASTKPGGTGFGNEQFF
TRBV11-2	TRBJ2-3	15	few	.	TGTGCCAGCAACCCGGACGGCGGGTTTAAAGATACGCAGTATTTT	CASNPDGGFKDTQYF